This T cell receptor beta chain originates from a study of regulatory T cells in long-lasting Graves disease. Documented time point: newly diagnosed GD, antithyroid drugs for less than 3 months. Preparation of the TCR library used RNA extracted from PBMCs. Arm-PCR of CDR3 regions and iRepertoire HTBI primers were used to build TCR beta libraries. In TCRdb, the multiplex PCR reads were re-called with MiXCR into one record per CDR3 protein. The sample has a few hundred thousand distinct CDR3 sequences; over 15% are singletons. The CDR3 has 13 amino acids. V was cut by 5 bases and J by 5 bases, with 12 bases left in between. CDR1 is MDHEN, CDR2 SYDVKM, per germline. These data were likewise used in another study, on T cells in Graves' hyperthyroidism and ophthalmopathy.

Here the sequenced sample was peripheral blood mononuclear cells (PBMCs), taken at new diagnosis, from a patient treated with antithyroid drugs. The chain is built from TRBV28 and TRBJ1-1, with D hard to call. This TCR was sampled from a man in his forties with Graves disease. The CDR3 sequence: CASSPQDRTEAFF. The CDR3 DNA reads as TGTGCCAGCAGTCCCCAAGATAGGACTGAAGCTTTCTTT.